This T cell receptor beta chain was sequenced for a study of cytomegalovirus exposure and HLA in healthy donors. Looking at the study overall: A subsequent analysis reported that the roughly 120 validation repertoires were produced on the same platform that had also been used for the 500 to 700 first-cohort repertoires.

With respect to this clone: Its specificity is not known.

Sequencing was performed with immunoSEQ multiplex PCR; in TCRdb, only in-frame clones are kept and a portion is missing. The sample records around 160,000 clones, 91% being singletons. The approximately 120-subject validation cohort, separate from the approximately 670-subject first cohort, included the donors. CDR1 and CDR2 from the germline V gene are SGHVS and FNYEAQ. CDR3 length: 14 residues. Trimming pared 5 bases from V and 4 bases from J, leaving 15 bases between. Whole-study results and caveats: A few of the chains that were CMV-associated were confirmed in vitro to be specific for CMV antigens.

V usage is TRBV7-6 and J usage is TRBJ2-7; no clear D. The specimen was PBMCs. The TCR comes from a young woman in good health and CMV-seropositive. Here the CDR3 DNA reads TGTGCCAGCAGCCCGAGCGAAGACCTATACGAGCAGTACTTC. Translating gives CASSPSEDLYEQYF.